This T cell receptor beta chain was obtained from a study of blood T cell repertoires in COVID-19. Overall study context: Spain, Italy and the United States supplied samples that represented acute and convalescent COVID-19. T cells, B-cell-depleted T cells, or PBMCs supplied cDNA or gDNA.

Study processing details: It was from reference gene primer amplification that nucleated cell counts were estimated. The table came from immunoSEQ multiplex PCR; TCRdb's copy has only in-frame clones and leaves some out. The V and J calls and clone size come from that table; D and trimming were worked out from the DNA. The sample lists 75,000 to 80,000 clones, about 88% occurring once. The V and J ends lost 7 bases and 3 bases respectively, with 25 bases between them. The CDR3 runs to 17 residues. Germline CDR1 and CDR2: LNHDA and SQIVND (reference sequence). The sequencing sample was made of peripheral blood. The V call is TRBV19, the J call TRBJ2-7; D is perhaps TRBD1 (6 bases). The receptor's source is a human donor in a cohort sampled during active COVID-19. The CDR3 nucleotides are TGTGCCAGTACAATCTCCTTCTCACAGGGTATAGTCTACGAGCAGTACTTC. Its protein product is CASTISFSQGIVYEQYF.